What follows are 17 T cell receptor beta chains derived from one specimen sequenced in a study of cytomegalovirus exposure and HLA in healthy donors. The data were produced by immunoSEQ multiplex PCR, yet TCRdb's version contains in-frame clones alone and is incomplete. The table records about 63,000 clones, around 92% of them present only once. Sequenced sample: PBMCs. The source is a woman aged 18-29 years in good health and CMV-seronegative.

V gene TRBV28 combines with J gene TRBJ1-1; D is ambiguous. CDR1 and CDR2 (germline): MDHEN, SYDVKM. V shed 5 bases and J shed 0 bases, with 19 bases lying between them. The CDR3 extends over 17 amino acids. This chain's CDR3 is CASSPLDPRIMNTEAFF. Written as DNA, the CDR3 is TGTGCCAGCAGTCCCCTAGATCCGCGAATCATGAACACTGAAGCTTTCTTT.

The chain combines TRBV11-3 with TRBJ1-1; D is uncertain. Per germline, CDR1 SGHNT and CDR2 YENEEA. There are 13 residues in the CDR3. Trimming took 3 bases from V and 0 from J, leaving 5 bases between them. CDR3 residues: CASSFDMNTEAFF. Here the CDR3 DNA reads TGTGCCAGCAGCTTCGACATGAACACTGAAGCTTTCTTT.

The chain uses TRBV6-4 and TRBJ2-1, with 11 bases lining up with TRBD2. Germline CDR1 reads MRHNA; CDR2 reads SNTAGT. The length of the CDR3 is 16 residues. The trim removed 5 bases at V and 0 bases at J, leaving 3 bases unmatched. The CDR3 region is CASSHTSGGSYNEQFF. The CDR3 DNA follows: TGTGCCAGCAGTCACACTAGCGGGGGCTCCTACAATGAGCAGTTCTTC.

CDR3 in DNA: TGTGCCAGCAGTTTATTATCGGGACAGGGGGCTTATGGCTACACCTTC. This gives the protein CASSLLSGQGAYGYTF. The genes are TRBV27 and TRBJ1-2, with 12 bases identical to TRBD1. The CDR3 extends over 16 amino acids. The germline V gene has CDR1 MNHEY and CDR2 SMNVEV (reference sequence). V was clipped by 1 base and J by 5 bases; unmatched bases: 5.

The rearrangement links TRBV6-1 to TRBJ2-1; 8 bases map to TRBD1. The CDR3 runs to 15 residues. With 4 bases clipped from V and 0 bases from J, the junction kept 2 bases outside the gene matches. The germline gives CDR1 MNHNS, CDR2 SASEGT. The chain's CDR3 is CASSGTGGSYNEQFF. CDR3 DNA sequence: TGTGCCAGCAGTGGAACAGGGGGCTCCTACAATGAGCAGTTCTTC.

The CDR3 protein is CASSENDIGNQPQHF. The CDR3 DNA follows: TGTGCCAGTAGCGAGAACGACATCGGCAATCAGCCCCAGCATTTT. The rearrangement links TRBV19 to TRBJ1-5; no clear D gene. The germline CDR1 and CDR2 sequences are LNHDA and SQIVND (reference sequence). The CDR3 sequence is 15 residues long. The V end lost 6 bases, the J end lost 2 bases, and 14 bases lay between the germline ends.

The rearrangement joins TRBV7-2 to TRBJ1-6; no reliable D call. The CDR3 length is 15 residues. The V end lost 6 bases, the J end lost 0 bases, and 9 bases lay between the germline ends. CDR1 and CDR2 (germline): SGHTA, FQGNSA. The DNA of the CDR3 is TGTGCCAGCAGTGGAGCCAGCTCCTATAATTCACCCCTCCACTTT. Its protein is CASSGASSYNSPLHF.

The V call is TRBV28, the J call TRBJ1-2; D is unresolved. The CDR3 has 14 residues. Trimming took off 7 bases at V and 1 base at J, with 13 bases between the two ends. The germline CDR1 and CDR2 sequences are MDHEN and SYDVKM. The chain's CDR3 is CASTLSSLNYGYTF. Here the CDR3 DNA reads TGTGCCAGCACCCTTAGTTCACTTAACTATGGCTACACCTTC.

This chain uses TRBV11-2 with TRBJ2-7; 7 bases line up with TRBD2. CDR1 SGHAT and CDR2 FQNNGV come from the germline V gene. Germline trimming cut 5 bases from V and 4 bases from J; bases unmatched to any gene: 5. The CDR3 length is 13 residues. CDR3 in DNA: TGTGCCAGCAGCCCGGGACTAACTTACGAGCAGTACTTC. It specifies CASSPGLTYEQYF.

The gene calls are TRBV4-1 and TRBJ1-6, with 10 bases fitting TRBD1. The junction had 6 bases not matched to a gene; V was cut back by 4 bases and J by 9 bases. The CDR3 is 15 residues long. The germline gives CDR1 MGHRA, CDR2 YSYEKL. CDR3 protein: CASSPRQGAGSPLHF. DNA for the CDR3: TGCGCCAGCAGCCCGCGACAGGGGGCGGGTTCACCCCTCCACTTT.

The gene calls are TRBV28 and TRBJ1-1; D ambiguous. V gave up 3 bases and J gave up 0 bases, with 11 bases separating them. There are 15 residues in the CDR3. Germline V CDR1 and CDR2: MDHEN, SYDVKM. CDR3 bases: TGTGCCAGCAGTTTTAGTACTAGCATGAACACTGAAGCTTTCTTT. Translated, it gives CASSFSTSMNTEAFF. Complete variable domain (other parts from reference TRBV28 and TRBJ1-1): DVKVTQSSRYLVKRTGEKVFLECVQDMDHENMFWYRQDPGLGLRLIYFSYDVKMKEKGDIPEGYSVSREKKERFSLILESASTNQTSMYLCASSFSTSMNTEAFFGQGTRLTVV.

The chain recombines TRBV5-5 with TRBJ2-2; 8 nucleotides align to TRBD2. Germline trimming cut 4 bases from V and 3 bases from J; bases unmatched to any gene: 8. CDR3 size: 16 residues. CDR1 and CDR2 from the germline V gene are SGHKS and YYEKEE (reference sequence). The CDR3 DNA is TGTGCCAGCAGCCCCCGTCCCGGGGGGGACACCGGGGAGCTGTTTTTT. Protein product: CASSPRPGGDTGELFF.

The chain recombines TRBV5-4 with TRBJ2-3; D is perhaps TRBD2 (7 bases). The CDR3 length is 14 residues. In germline, CDR1 is SGHNT, CDR2 YYREEE (reference sequence). The V gene lost 3 bases and the J gene lost 6 bases, with 14 bases spanning the gap. The CDR3 region has the DNA TGTGCCAGCAGCTCAAGGGGGGGATATGATACGCAGTATTTT. Encoded protein: CASSSRGGYDTQYF. Filled out from reference TRBV5-4 and TRBJ2-3, the complete variable domain reads ETGVTQSPTHLIKTRGQQVTLRCSSQSGHNTVSWYQQALGQGPQFIFQYYREEENGRGNFPPRFSGLQFPNYSSELNVNALELDDSALYLCASSSRGGYDTQYFGPGTRLTVL.

This chain joins TRBV4-1 and TRBJ1-5; no clear D gene. Trimming removed 3 bases at V and 6 bases at J, with 9 bases between. This CDR3 is 13 amino acids long. CDR1 is MGHRA and CDR2 is YSYEKL in the germline V gene. The CDR3 nucleotides read TGCGCCAGCAGCCAGGCGAGAGGTCAGCCCCAGCATTTT. Translation: CASSQARGQPQHF.

V and J are TRBV6-1 and TRBJ2-1; D gene ambiguous. Germline CDR1 and CDR2: MNHNS and SASEGT. V was pared by 1 base and J by 9 bases, with 13 bases between. The length of the CDR3 is 14 residues. The CDR3 nucleotides read TGTGCCAGCAGTGAAGGGCTCCTGCGAGGTGAGCAGTTCTTC. This encodes CASSEGLLRGEQFF.

The chain combines TRBV30 with TRBJ1-1; TRBD1 aligns across 7 bases. Germline trimming cut 7 bases from V and 2 bases from J; bases unmatched to any gene: 7. CDR1 is GTSNPN and CDR2 is SVGIG in the germline V gene (reference sequence). CDR3 length: 13 residues. CDR3 amino acids: CASRGQLNTEAFF. The CDR3 DNA sequence: TGTGCCTCCCGGGGACAGCTTAACACTGAAGCTTTCTTT.

The chain is built from TRBV27 and TRBJ2-6; D possibly corresponds to TRBD1 (5 bases). The CDR3 is 16 amino acids. Trimming took 4 bases from V and 6 from J, leaving 16 bases between them. Germline V CDR1 and CDR2: MNHEY, SMNVEV (reference sequence). CDR3 in DNA: TGTGCCAGCAGTTCCCCAGGGTCCGGAGAGGCCAACGTCCTGACTTTC. Protein sequence: CASSSPGSGEANVLTF.